The present T cell receptor beta chain was sequenced within a study of T cell changes during pregnancy in multiple sclerosis. TCRdb keeps only in-frame clones here, not all; method: immunoSEQ multiplex PCR. Among more than 15,000 clones listed, around 83% were seen once. The CDR3 covers 14 residues. The germline gives CDR1 MNHNS, CDR2 SASEGT. V gave up 2 bases and J gave up 4 bases, with 11 bases separating them. This clonotype was obtained from a female donor in good health, enrolled as a control in a pregnancy study. The rearrangement uses TRBV6-1 and TRBJ1-2; TRBD1 is a possible D gene (6 bases). The input for sequencing was CD8+ T cells from peripheral blood mononuclear cells, taken after pregnancy. CDR3 sequence (DNA): TGTGCCAGCAGTGAACAGGGGTCTAGCTATGGCTACACCTTC. It translates to CASSEQGSSYGYTF.